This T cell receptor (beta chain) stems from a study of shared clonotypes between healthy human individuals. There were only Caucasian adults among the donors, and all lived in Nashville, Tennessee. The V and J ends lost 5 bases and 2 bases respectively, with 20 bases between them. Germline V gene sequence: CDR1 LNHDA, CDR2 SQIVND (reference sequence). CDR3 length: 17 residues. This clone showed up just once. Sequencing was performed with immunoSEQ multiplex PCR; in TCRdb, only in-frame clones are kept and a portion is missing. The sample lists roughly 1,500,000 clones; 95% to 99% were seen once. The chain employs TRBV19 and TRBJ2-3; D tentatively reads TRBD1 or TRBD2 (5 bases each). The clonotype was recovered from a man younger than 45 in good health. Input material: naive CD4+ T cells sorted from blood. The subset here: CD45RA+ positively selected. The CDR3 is CASSPRGRGRLTDTQYF. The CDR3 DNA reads TGTGCCAGTAGTCCCCGGGGAAGGGGTCGGCTCACAGATACGCAGTATTTT. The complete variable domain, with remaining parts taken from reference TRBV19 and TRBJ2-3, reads DGGITQSPKYLFRKEGQNVTLSCEQNLNHDAMYWYRQDPGQGLRLIYYSQIVNDFQKGDIAEGYSVSREKKESFPLTVTSAQKNPTAFYLCASSPRGRGRLTDTQYFGPGTRLTVL.